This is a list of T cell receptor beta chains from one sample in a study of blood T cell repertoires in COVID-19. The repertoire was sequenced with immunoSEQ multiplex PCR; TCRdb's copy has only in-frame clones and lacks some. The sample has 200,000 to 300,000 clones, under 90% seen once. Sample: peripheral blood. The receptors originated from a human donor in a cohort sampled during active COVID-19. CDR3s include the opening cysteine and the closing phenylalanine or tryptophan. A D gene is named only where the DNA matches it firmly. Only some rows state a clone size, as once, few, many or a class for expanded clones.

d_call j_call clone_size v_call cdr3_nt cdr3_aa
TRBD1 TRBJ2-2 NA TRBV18 TGTGCCAGCTCACCAGCTTATACGGGACAGGAGAACACCGGGGAGCTGTTTTTT CASSPAYTGQENTGELFF
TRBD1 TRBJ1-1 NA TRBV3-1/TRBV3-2 TGTGCCAGCAGCCGACGACAGGGGGCCGGAACCACTGAAGCTTTCTTT CASSRRQGAGTTEAFF
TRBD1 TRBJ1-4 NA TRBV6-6 TGTGCCAGCAGTTTTGGGACAGGCCAGATCAATGAAAAACTGTTTTTT CASSFGTGQINEKLFF
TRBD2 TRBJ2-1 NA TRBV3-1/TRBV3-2 TGTGCCAGCAGCTTTCGGACTAGCTCCCCCTTGGATGAGCAGTTCTTC CASSFRTSSPLDEQFF
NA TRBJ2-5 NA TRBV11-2 TGTGCCAGCAGCCCGACGCGGGGACCCCCGGGGGCCCAGTACTTC CASSPTRGPPGAQYF
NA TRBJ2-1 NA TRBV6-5 TGTGCCAGCAGGCGAGCTTCGAGCTCCTACAATGAGCAGTTCTTC CASRRASSSYNEQFF
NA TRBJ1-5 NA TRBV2 NA CASTSGRSNQPQHF
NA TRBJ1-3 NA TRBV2 TGTGCCAGCAGTGAAGGTAGTATCTCTGGAAACACCATATATTTT CASSEGSISGNTIYF
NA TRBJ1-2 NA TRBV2 TGTGCCAGCAGTGAACTTTCGACGGGAATATATGGCTACACCTTC CASSELSTGIYGYTF
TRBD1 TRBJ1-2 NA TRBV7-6 TGTGCCAGCAGCTTATATTGGACAGGTTCCATTCGGGCCCATGGCTACACCTTC CASSLYWTGSIRAHGYTF
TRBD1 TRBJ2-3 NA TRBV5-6 TGTGCCAGCAGCTTTGGGGACAGCACGCAGTATTTT CASSFGDSTQYF
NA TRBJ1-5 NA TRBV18 TGTGCCAGCTCACCAAGGAGGGATAGAGATCAGCCCCAGCATTTT CASSPRRDRDQPQHF
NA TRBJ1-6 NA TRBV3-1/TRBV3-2 TGTGCCAGCTCTGCGGGCTCCTATAATTCACCCCTCCACTTT CASSAGSYNSPLHF
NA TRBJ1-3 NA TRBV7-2 TGTGCCAGCAGTCTTTTCGGGGACACCATATATTTT CASSLFGDTIYF
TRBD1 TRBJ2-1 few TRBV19 TGTGCCAGTAGTATCCGGACAGGGAGCGATGAGCAGTTCTTC CASSIRTGSDEQFF
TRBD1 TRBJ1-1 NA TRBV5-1 TGCGCCAGCAGCGCCAGGACAGGGGACACTGAAGCTTTCTTT CASSARTGDTEAFF
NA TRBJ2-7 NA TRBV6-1 TGTGCCAGCAGTGAAGCCCCGGACACGACCTACGAGCAGTACTTC CASSEAPDTTYEQYF
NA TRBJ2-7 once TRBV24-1 TGTGCCACCAGTGCGGGACTCCCATCGTACGAGCAGTACTTC CATSAGLPSYEQYF
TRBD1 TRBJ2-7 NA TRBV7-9 TGTGCCAGCAGCCAAACAGGGGGCCTAGGTGAGCAGTACTTC CASSQTGGLGEQYF
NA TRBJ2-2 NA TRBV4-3 TGCGCCAGCAGCGAGATCAGGGGAGTGAGCACCGGGGAGCTGTTTTTT CASSEIRGVSTGELFF
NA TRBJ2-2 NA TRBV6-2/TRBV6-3 TGTGCCAGCAGTTACTCGGCCCTCACCGGGGAGCTGTTTTTT CASSYSALTGELFF
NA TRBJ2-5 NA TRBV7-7 TGTGCTAGCAGCTTAGCTCTAACAGACCAAGAGACCCAGTACTTC CASSLALTDQETQYF
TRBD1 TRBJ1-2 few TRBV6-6 TGTGCCAGCAGCCGATCGACAGGGGGGAACACTAACTATGGCTACACCTTC CASSRSTGGNTNYGYTF
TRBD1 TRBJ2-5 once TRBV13 TGTGCCAGCAGCTCGAGAGTGCAGGGGGCGTGGGAGACCCAGTACTTC CASSSRVQGAWETQYF
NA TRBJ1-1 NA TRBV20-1 TGCAGTGCTAGTCAGGGTTTCAACACTGAAGCTTTCTTT CSASQGFNTEAFF
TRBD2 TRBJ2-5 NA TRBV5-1 TGCGCCAGCAGCAGGGTCGGGGGGGAGACCCAGTACTTC CASSRVGGETQYF
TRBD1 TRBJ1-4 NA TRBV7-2 TGTGCCAGCAGCTTCCCGGGACAGGGGGCGGGAAAACTGTTTTTT CASSFPGQGAGKLFF
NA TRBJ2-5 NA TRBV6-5 TGTGCCAGCAGCCAGACATCCTACCAAGAGACCCAGTACTTC CASSQTSYQETQYF
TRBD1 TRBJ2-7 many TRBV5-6 TGTGCCAGCAGCTTGGGGGACAGGGGGCTCACCTACGAGCAGTACTTC CASSLGDRGLTYEQYF
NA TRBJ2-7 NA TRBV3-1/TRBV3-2 TGTGCCAGCAGCCAACAGTCTTCATACCCCTACGAGCAGTACTTC CASSQQSSYPYEQYF
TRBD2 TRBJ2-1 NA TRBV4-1 TGCGCCAGCAGCGAAGAGAGGACTAGCGGGACTAGCTCCTACAATGAGCAGTTCTTC CASSEERTSGTSSYNEQFF
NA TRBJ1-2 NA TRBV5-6 TGTGCCAGCAGCACCCCCGGGAATAACTATGGCTACACCTTC CASSTPGNNYGYTF
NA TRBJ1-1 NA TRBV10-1 TGCGCCAGCAGTGAGTCAGGCCCGAAGCGGGCCACTGAAGCTTTCTTT CASSESGPKRATEAFF
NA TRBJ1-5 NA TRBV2 TGTGCCAGCAGTTTGAGTGCACAGGCTTATCAGCCCCAGCATTTT CASSLSAQAYQPQHF
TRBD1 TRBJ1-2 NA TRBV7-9 TGTGCCAGCAGCTCGGACAGGTTCAGTTATGGCTACACCTTC CASSSDRFSYGYTF
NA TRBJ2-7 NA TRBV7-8 TGTGCCAGCAGCTCTACGGGACAAGAATACGAGCAGTACTTC CASSSTGQEYEQYF
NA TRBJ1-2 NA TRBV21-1 TGTGCCAGCAGCGACAGCAAGTATGGCTACACCTTC CASSDSKYGYTF
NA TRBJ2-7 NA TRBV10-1 TGCGCCAGCAGTGAGTACAGATCCTACGAGCAGTACTTC CASSEYRSYEQYF
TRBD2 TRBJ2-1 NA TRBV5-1 TGCGCCAGCAGCTTGGGGACTAGCGGGGTCAATGAGCAGTTCTTC CASSLGTSGVNEQFF
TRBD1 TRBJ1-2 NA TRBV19 TGTGCCAGTCGACTGTCGGGACAGGGGGCCTATGGCTACACCTTC CASRLSGQGAYGYTF
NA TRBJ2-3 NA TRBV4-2 TGTGCCAGCAGCCAAGGAGTTGGCGGCTTTTGGCCAGATACGCAGTATTTT CASSQGVGGFWPDTQYF
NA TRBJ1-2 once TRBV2 TGTGCCAGCAGTGAAGCACTTAACTATGGCTACACCTTC CASSEALNYGYTF
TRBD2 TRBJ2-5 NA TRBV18 TGTGCCAGCTCAGGCGGACTAGCGGGAGTTGGAGAGACCCAGTACTTC CASSGGLAGVGETQYF
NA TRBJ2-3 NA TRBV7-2 TGTGCCAGCAGCTTTCCTAGGGAGCGGCCCAAGGTGACAGATACGCAGTATTTT CASSFPRERPKVTDTQYF
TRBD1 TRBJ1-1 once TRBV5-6 TGTGCCAGCGCCTTCCGGACAGGGCAGATGAACACTGAAGCTTTCTTT CASAFRTGQMNTEAFF
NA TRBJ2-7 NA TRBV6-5 TGTGCCAGCAGTTTGTACCCCGGGGGAGAGCAGTACTTC CASSLYPGGEQYF
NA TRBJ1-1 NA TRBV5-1 TGCGCCAGCAGCTTGGTAGGGGGTCGGAACACTGAAGCTTTCTTT CASSLVGGRNTEAFF
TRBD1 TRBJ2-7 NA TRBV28 TGTGCCAGCAGCGACACTCCAGGGGGTCGATTCTACGAGCAGTACTTC CASSDTPGGRFYEQYF
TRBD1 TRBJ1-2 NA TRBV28 TGTGCCAGCAGTTTCAACCGGGACAGGGGTCCCCGGGACTATGGCTACACCTTC CASSFNRDRGPRDYGYTF
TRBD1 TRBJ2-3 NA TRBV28 TGTGCCAGCAGTACGACAGGGCGCCGCACAGATACGCAGTATTTT CASSTTGRRTDTQYF
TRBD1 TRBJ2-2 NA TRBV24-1 TGTGCCACCAGTGATTCACCGGGACAGGGTCGCACCGGGGAGCTGTTTTTT CATSDSPGQGRTGELFF
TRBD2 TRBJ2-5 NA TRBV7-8 TGTGCCAGCAGCTTAGCGAGTAGCGGGGGCCAAGAGACCCAGTACTTC CASSLASSGGQETQYF